This TCR beta chain was retrieved from a study of blood T cell repertoires in COVID-19. Study in general: From the United States, Italy and Spain came samples of acute and convalescent COVID-19.

Profiled with immunoSEQ multiplex PCR; TCRdb holds only in-frame clones, not every one. The table has roughly 230,000 clones, roughly 81% seen once. The V and J ends lost 7 bases and 4 bases respectively, with 7 bases between them. This CDR3 spans 11 amino acids. The germline V gene has CDR1 MDHEN and CDR2 SYDVKM. This chain uses TRBV28 with TRBJ1-2; D call uncertain. Specimen: peripheral blood. The source of this sequence is a man aged 45-60 years with acute or convalescent COVID-19. The CDR3 sequence is CASTPGYGYTF. The CDR3 DNA follows: TGTGCCAGCACCCCAGGCTATGGCTACACCTTC.